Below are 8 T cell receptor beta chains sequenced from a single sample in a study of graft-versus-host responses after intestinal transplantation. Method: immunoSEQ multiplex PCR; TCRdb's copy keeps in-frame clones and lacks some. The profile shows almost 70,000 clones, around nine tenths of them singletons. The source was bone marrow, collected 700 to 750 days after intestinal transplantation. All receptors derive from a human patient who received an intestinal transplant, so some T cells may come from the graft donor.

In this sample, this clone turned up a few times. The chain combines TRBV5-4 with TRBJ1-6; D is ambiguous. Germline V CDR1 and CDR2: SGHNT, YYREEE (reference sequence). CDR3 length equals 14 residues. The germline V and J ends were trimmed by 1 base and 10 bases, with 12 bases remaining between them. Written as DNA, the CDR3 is TGTGCCAGCAGCTTGAGGAGGGAGGGATCACCCCTCCACTTT. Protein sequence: CASSLRREGSPLHF.

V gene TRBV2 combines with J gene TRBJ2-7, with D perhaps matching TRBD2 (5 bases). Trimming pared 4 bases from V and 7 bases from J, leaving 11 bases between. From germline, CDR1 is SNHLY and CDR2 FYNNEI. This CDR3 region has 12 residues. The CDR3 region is CASSGGVEEQYF. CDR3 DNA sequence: TGTGCCAGCAGTGGGGGAGTTGAGGAGCAGTACTTC. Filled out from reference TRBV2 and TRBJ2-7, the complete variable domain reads EPEVTQTPSHQVTQMGQEVILRCVPISNHLYFYWYRQILGQKVEFLVSFYNNEISEKSEIFDDQFSVERPDGSNFTLKIRSTKLEDSAMYFCASSGGVEEQYFGPGTRLTVT.

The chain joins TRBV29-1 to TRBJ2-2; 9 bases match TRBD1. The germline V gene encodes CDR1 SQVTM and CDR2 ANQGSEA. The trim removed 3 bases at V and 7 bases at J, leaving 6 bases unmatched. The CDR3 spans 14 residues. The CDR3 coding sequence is TGCAGCGTTGACTACAGGGGGCCGGGCGGGGAGCTGTTTTTT. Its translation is CSVDYRGPGGELFF.

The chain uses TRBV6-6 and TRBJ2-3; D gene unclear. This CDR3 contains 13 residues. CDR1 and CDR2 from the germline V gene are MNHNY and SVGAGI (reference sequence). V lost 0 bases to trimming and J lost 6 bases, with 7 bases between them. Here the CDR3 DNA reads TGTGCCAGCAGTTACTCCTCGGAGGATACGCAGTATTTT. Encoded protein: CASSYSSEDTQYF.

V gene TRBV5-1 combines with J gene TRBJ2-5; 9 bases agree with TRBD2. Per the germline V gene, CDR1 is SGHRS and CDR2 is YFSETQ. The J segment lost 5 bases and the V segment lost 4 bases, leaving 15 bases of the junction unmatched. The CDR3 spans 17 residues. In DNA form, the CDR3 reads TGCGCCAGCAGCCTCCCCTCGGGGGCTAGCGGGGCGGAGACCCAGTACTTC. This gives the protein CASSLPSGASGAETQYF.

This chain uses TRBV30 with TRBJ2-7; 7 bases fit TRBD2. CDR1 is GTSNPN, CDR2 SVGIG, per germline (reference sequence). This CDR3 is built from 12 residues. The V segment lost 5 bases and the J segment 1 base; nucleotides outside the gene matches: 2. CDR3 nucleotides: TGTGCCTGGCGAGCGGGATCCTACGAGCAGTACTTC. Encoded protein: CAWRAGSYEQYF.

Written as DNA, the CDR3 is TGTGCCAGCAGCTCGAACAGGGGGTTGGGGTCACCCCTCCACTTT. It translates to CASSSNRGLGSPLHF. The chain combines TRBV11-2 with TRBJ1-6, with 8 bases aligning to TRBD1. Germline V gene lookup returns CDR1 SGHAT and CDR2 FQNNGV. V lost 4 bases and J lost 10; bases outside the gene matches: 9. CDR3 length: 15 amino acids.

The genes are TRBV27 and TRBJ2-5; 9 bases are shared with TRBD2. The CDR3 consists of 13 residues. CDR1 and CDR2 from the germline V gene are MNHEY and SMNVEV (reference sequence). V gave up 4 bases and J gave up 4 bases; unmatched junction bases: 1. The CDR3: CASSWGLAETQYF. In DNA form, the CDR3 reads TGTGCCAGCAGTTGGGGACTAGCAGAGACCCAGTACTTC.